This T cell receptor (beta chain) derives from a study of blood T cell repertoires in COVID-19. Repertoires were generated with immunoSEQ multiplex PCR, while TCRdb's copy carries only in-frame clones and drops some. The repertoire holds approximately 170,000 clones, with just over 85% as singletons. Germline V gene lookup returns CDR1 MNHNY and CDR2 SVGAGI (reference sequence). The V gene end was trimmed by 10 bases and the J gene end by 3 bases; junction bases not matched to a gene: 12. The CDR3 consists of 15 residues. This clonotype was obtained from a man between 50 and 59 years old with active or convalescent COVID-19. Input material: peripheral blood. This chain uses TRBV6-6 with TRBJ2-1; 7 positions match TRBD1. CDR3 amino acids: CATQGDIDFYNEQFF. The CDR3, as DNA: TGTGCCACCCAGGGGGATATAGACTTCTACAATGAGCAGTTCTTC.